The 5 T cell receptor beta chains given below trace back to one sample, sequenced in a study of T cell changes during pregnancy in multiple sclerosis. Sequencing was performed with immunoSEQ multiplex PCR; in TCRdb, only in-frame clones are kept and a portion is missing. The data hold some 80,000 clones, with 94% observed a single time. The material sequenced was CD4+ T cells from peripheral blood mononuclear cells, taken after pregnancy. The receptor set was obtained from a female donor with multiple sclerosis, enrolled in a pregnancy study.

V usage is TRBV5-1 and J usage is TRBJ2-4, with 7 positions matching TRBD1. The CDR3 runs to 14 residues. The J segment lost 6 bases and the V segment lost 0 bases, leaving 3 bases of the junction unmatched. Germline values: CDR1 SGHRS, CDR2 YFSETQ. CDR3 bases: TGCGCCAGCAGCTTGGAAGGGGGCGGAAACATTCAGTACTTC. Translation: CASSLEGGGNIQYF.

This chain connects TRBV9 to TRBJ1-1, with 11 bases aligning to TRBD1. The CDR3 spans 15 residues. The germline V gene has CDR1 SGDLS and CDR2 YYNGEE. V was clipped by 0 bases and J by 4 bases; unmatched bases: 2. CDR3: CASSVGGQGATEAFF. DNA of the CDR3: TGTGCCAGCAGCGTAGGAGGACAGGGGGCCACTGAAGCTTTCTTT.

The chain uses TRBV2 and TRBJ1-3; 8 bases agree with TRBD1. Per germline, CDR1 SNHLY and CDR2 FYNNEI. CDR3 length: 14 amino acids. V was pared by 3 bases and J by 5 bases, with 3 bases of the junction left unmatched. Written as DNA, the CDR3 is TGTGCCAGCAGTGAGACAGGGGCTAGAAACACCATATATTTT. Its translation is CASSETGARNTIYF.

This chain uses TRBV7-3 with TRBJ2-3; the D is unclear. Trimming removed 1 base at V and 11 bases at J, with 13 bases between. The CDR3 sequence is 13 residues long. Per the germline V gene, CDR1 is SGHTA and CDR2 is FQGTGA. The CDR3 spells CASSLMPRRVQYF. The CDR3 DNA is TGTGCCAGCAGCTTAATGCCACGTCGGGTGCAGTATTTT.

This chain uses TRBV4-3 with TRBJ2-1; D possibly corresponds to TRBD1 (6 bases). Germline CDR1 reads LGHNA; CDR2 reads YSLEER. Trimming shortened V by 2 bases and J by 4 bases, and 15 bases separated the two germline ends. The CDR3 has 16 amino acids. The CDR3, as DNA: TGCGCCAGCAGCCAAAGGCCCCATCAGGGGTACAATGAGCAGTTCTTC. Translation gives CASSQRPHQGYNEQFF.